The T cell receptor beta chain described here comes from a study of beta chain features in type 1 diabetes. This clone has only a few counts. Its cognate antigen is unknown. Study-wide results and limits: Shorter TCRB CDR3s, moderately but significantly so, marked every one of the four CD4+ subsets in Type 1 diabetes patients.

A sort by CD45RO/CCR7/CD25/CD127/CD95/CD27 yielded CD4+ naive, central memory, regulatory and stem cell-like memory cells. The investigators reverse transcribed all of the isolated RNA, so they sequenced expressed TCRB transcripts. Read counts averaged around 4 million for samples of naive, central memory and regulatory T cells. Repertoires were generated with immunoSEQ multiplex PCR, while TCRdb's copy carries only in-frame clones and drops some. Found here are some 500,000 clones, more than 9.5% of them singletons; the top ten hold approximately 0.045%. From germline, CDR1 is SSHAT and CDR2 FNYEAQ (reference sequence). The ends were cut back, 1 base at V and 5 bases at J, with 8 bases in the middle. The CDR3 has 14 amino acids.

This chain uses TRBV7-7 with TRBJ2-2; D is uncertain. Sequenced sample: naive CD4+ T cells from blood. The TCR originated in a young woman in good health. This CDR3 reads CASSLVVGTGELFF. CDR3 coding DNA: TGTGCCAGCAGCTTAGTTGTGGGAACCGGGGAGCTGTTTTTT.